These 28 T cell receptor beta chains were all obtained from the same sample, sequenced in a study of T cell responses to AZD1222 COVID-19 vaccine. The data were produced by immunoSEQ multiplex PCR, yet TCRdb's version contains in-frame clones alone and is incomplete. This sample has roughly 190,000 clones, with approximately 90% found just once. The starting material was peripheral blood, obtained on day 0 of AZD1222 vaccination. The receptor set was obtained from an adult in good health.

The chain is built from TRBV7-2 and TRBJ2-1; D gene ambiguous. The CDR3 loop spans 14 amino acids. V was cut by 1 base and J by 7 bases, with 11 bases left in between. Germline V lookup: CDR1 SGHTA, CDR2 FQGNSA. The CDR3 nucleotides are TGTGCCAGCAGCTTAGATATGGATGGGAATGAGCAGTTCTTC. This gives the protein CASSLDMDGNEQFF.

The chain uses TRBV5-4 and TRBJ2-3; possible D gene TRBD2, 6 bases. CDR1 and CDR2 (germline): SGHNT, YYREEE (reference sequence). V was cut by 5 bases and J by 5 bases, with 15 bases left in between. The CDR3 covers 14 residues. The CDR3 DNA is TGTGCCAGCAGGTACTGGGCCGGGGGAGATACGCAGTATTTT. This gives the protein CASRYWAGGDTQYF.

J is TRBJ1-2 and V is TRBV7-3; no clear D. This CDR3 is 16 amino acids long. Trimming removed 5 bases from V and 6 bases from J, with 22 bases in between. Germline V gene data show CDR1 as SGHTA and CDR2 as FQGTGA. The CDR3 DNA is TGTGCCAGCAGCAAAGATACCGGGTCCCCAAGGGATGGCTACACCTTC. The encoded protein is CASSKDTGSPRDGYTF.

CDR3 DNA sequence: TGTGCCAGCAGTGACCCCGGACTGATCTACGAGCAGTACTTC. Translated, it gives CASSDPGLIYEQYF. The chain joins TRBV2 to TRBJ2-7, with D tentatively TRBD2 (5 bases). CDR1 is SNHLY, CDR2 FYNNEI, per germline. Trimming shortened V by 3 bases and J by 3 bases, and 12 bases separated the two germline ends. The CDR3 contains 14 residues. The variable domain in full, completed from reference TRBV2 and TRBJ2-7, reads EPEVTQTPSHQVTQMGQEVILRCVPISNHLYFYWYRQILGQKVEFLVSFYNNEISEKSEIFDDQFSVERPDGSNFTLKIRSTKLEDSAMYFCASSDPGLIYEQYFGPGTRLTVT.

The rearrangement joins TRBV1 to TRBJ2-7; the table's D call, TRBD2, has no DNA check behind it. TRBV1 is marked as a pseudogene. The CDR3 consists of 20 residues. The CDR3 reads CTSSQARKTSGGSSRGEQYF. The CDR3 DNA reads TGCACCAGCAGCCAAGCAAGAAAGACTAGCGGGGGGTCCTCGAGAGGTGAGCAGTACTTC.

Only one count was recorded for this clone. The chain joins TRBV2 to TRBJ2-2; TRBD2 might be the D (6 bases). CDR1 and CDR2 (germline): SNHLY, FYNNEI. This CDR3 contains 16 residues. Trimming stripped 0 bases from V and 1 base from J, with 9 bases between. The CDR3 spells CASSEAGTENTGELFF. As DNA, the CDR3 is TGTGCCAGCAGTGAAGCAGGGACTGAGAACACCGGGGAGCTGTTTTTT.

As DNA, the CDR3 is TGTGCCAGCAGCTTTATTAGACAGGGGCCCTATGGCTACACCTTC. This encodes CASSFIRQGPYGYTF. This chain uses TRBV11-2 with TRBJ1-2, with 8 bases that match TRBD1. Germline trimming cut 3 bases from V and 4 bases from J; bases unmatched to any gene: 7. Germline V lookup: CDR1 SGHAT, CDR2 FQNNGV. This CDR3 has 15 amino acids.

The chain combines TRBV3-1 (or the pseudogene TRBV3-2) with TRBJ1-1; D is perhaps TRBD1 (5 bases). CDR3 length equals 15 residues. CDR1 LGHDT and CDR2 YNNKEL come from the germline V gene (reference sequence). V was pared by 1 base and J by 1 base, with 10 bases between. The CDR3 reads CASSQGAGWNTEAFF. In nucleotides, the CDR3 is TGTGCCAGCAGCCAAGGGGCAGGGTGGAACACTGAAGCTTTCTTT.

This sequence joins TRBV9 and TRBJ1-1, with D perhaps TRBD1 (6 bases). The CDR3 contains 14 residues. Trimming stripped 3 bases from V and 1 base from J, with 10 bases between. CDR1 and CDR2 (germline): SGDLS, YYNGEE. The DNA of the CDR3 is TGTGCCAGCAGCGCCGGGACAAGGAACACTGAAGCTTTCTTT. Its translation: CASSAGTRNTEAFF.

The V and J genes are TRBV11-2 and TRBJ2-7; D is unresolved. Germline V CDR1 and CDR2: SGHAT, FQNNGV. V gave up 2 bases and J gave up 5 bases, with 4 bases separating them. The CDR3 has 11 amino acids. CDR3 coding DNA: TGTGCCAGCAGCTTAATCCACGAGCAGTACTTC. It specifies CASSLIHEQYF.

The rearrangement uses TRBV14 and TRBJ1-1, with 10 bases fitting TRBD1. CDR1 is SGHDN, CDR2 FVKESK, per germline. The CDR3 loop spans 19 amino acids. Germline trimming cut 0 bases from V and 3 bases from J; bases unmatched to any gene: 13. The CDR3 here is CASSQDPSRTGGVDTEAFF. CDR3 in DNA: TGTGCCAGCAGCCAAGATCCTTCCAGGACAGGGGGGGTAGACACTGAAGCTTTCTTT.

The genes are TRBV18 and TRBJ1-1, with unresolved D. Trimming removed 6 bases from V and 3 bases from J, with 11 bases in between. Germline V lookup: CDR1 KGHSH, CDR2 LQKENI. The CDR3 extends over 13 amino acids. CDR3 sequence (DNA): TGTGCCAGCTCCCCGACGAGTGACACTGAAGCTTTCTTT. This codes for CASSPTSDTEAFF.

V usage is TRBV28 and J usage is TRBJ2-7, with a weak D call TRBD1 (6 bases). The CDR3 is 18 residues long. Germline CDR1 reads MDHEN; CDR2 reads SYDVKM. The germline V and J ends were trimmed by 3 bases and 3 bases, with 24 bases remaining between them. In DNA, the CDR3 is TGTGCCAGCAGTTTGAGTGTTTTCAGGGGCAGCGACCACTACGAGCAGTACTTC. Its translation is CASSLSVFRGSDHYEQYF.

The genes are TRBV3-1 (or the pseudogene TRBV3-2) and TRBJ2-5; 14 bases fit TRBD2. CDR1 and CDR2 (germline): LGHDT, YNNKEL (reference sequence). The CDR3 contains 18 residues. V dropped 4 bases and J dropped 3; count of bases not matched to a gene: 10. In DNA form, the CDR3 reads TGTGCCAGCAGCCCTCAGGGACTAGCGGGAGATGAAAAAGAGACCCAGTACTTC. This translates into CASSPQGLAGDEKETQYF.

The rearrangement links TRBV5-4 to TRBJ1-2; possible D gene TRBD1, 5 bases. CDR1 SGHNT and CDR2 YYREEE come from the germline V gene (reference sequence). The CDR3 length is 15 residues. V was pared by 2 bases and J by 5 bases, with 16 bases between. The CDR3 sequence: CASSFSRGAGYGYTF. DNA of the CDR3: TGTGCCAGCAGCTTCTCCCGGGGCGCAGGGTATGGCTACACCTTC. The full variable domain, rest sourced from reference TRBV5-4 and TRBJ1-2, is ETGVTQSPTHLIKTRGQQVTLRCSSQSGHNTVSWYQQALGQGPQFIFQYYREEENGRGNFPPRFSGLQFPNYSSELNVNALELDDSALYLCASSFSRGAGYGYTFGSGTRLTVV.

This clone was recorded only once. This chain uses TRBV6-2 or TRBV6-3 with TRBJ2-7; 10 nucleotides agree with TRBD1. Germline-derived CDR1 and CDR2 are MNHEY and SVGEGT. V trimming: 4 bases; J trimming: 3 bases; junction bases outside the gene matches: 0. The CDR3 spans 13 residues. The DNA of the CDR3 is TGTGCCAGCAGTTGGACAGGGGGCTACGAGCAGTACTTC. Translated: CASSWTGGYEQYF.

The rearrangement uses TRBV4-3 and TRBJ1-3; 7 nucleotides agree with TRBD1. This CDR3 has 16 residues. The J segment lost 0 bases and the V segment lost 3 bases, leaving 5 bases of the junction unmatched. The germline gives CDR1 LGHNA, CDR2 YSLEER. The CDR3 loop is CASSQGRTGSGNTIYF. Here the CDR3 DNA reads TGCGCCAGCAGCCAGGGCCGGACAGGCTCTGGAAACACCATATATTTT.

V gene TRBV11-2 combines with J gene TRBJ1-2; the D is unclear. The germline V gene has CDR1 SGHAT and CDR2 FQNNGV. The ends were cut back, 2 bases at V and 4 bases at J, with 11 bases in the middle. The CDR3 contains 14 residues. CDR3 sequence (DNA): TGTGCCAGCAGCTTACCAACGGACCTCTATGGCTACACCTTC. Protein: CASSLPTDLYGYTF.

This chain joins TRBV2 and TRBJ2-2, with D maybe TRBD2 (5 bases). Looked up from germline, CDR1 is SNHLY and CDR2 is FYNNEI. This CDR3 has 13 amino acids. The ends were cut back, 7 bases at V and 6 bases at J, with 12 bases in the middle. CDR3 DNA sequence: TGTGCCAGCACATTTAGCGCGGCCGGGGAGCTGTTTTTT. Encoded protein: CASTFSAAGELFF.

The CDR3 DNA is TGTGCCACCGCCGGGACAGGGTATCGGCCCCAGCATTTT. This sequence encodes CATAGTGYRPQHF. The chain combines TRBV27 with TRBJ1-5; 9 bases line up with TRBD1. The CDR3 runs to 13 residues. V shed 10 bases, J shed 9 bases, and the junction held 10 bases outside the gene matches. Germline loops: CDR1 MNHEY, CDR2 SMNVEV (reference sequence).

The chain joins TRBV7-9 to TRBJ2-5, with TRBD2 matching 9 bases. Looked up from germline, CDR1 is SEHNR and CDR2 is FQNEAQ (reference sequence). The CDR3 is made up of 17 amino acids. Trimming cost V 1 base and J 5 bases; bases outside gene matches: 11. In DNA, the CDR3 is TGTGCCAGCAGCTTAGGACGCGGGTCGCGGGAGGGGGAGACCCAGTACTTC. Protein product: CASSLGRGSREGETQYF.

The genes are TRBV28 and TRBJ1-3; TRBD1 aligns across 8 bases. The CDR3 has 15 amino acids. Per the germline V gene, CDR1 is MDHEN and CDR2 is SYDVKM. V lost 1 base, J lost 4 bases, and 3 bases stayed unmatched. The CDR3 spells CASSLSRGLGNTIYF. As DNA, the CDR3 is TGTGCCAGCAGTTTATCCAGGGGGCTCGGAAACACCATATATTTT.

The V and J genes are TRBV4-2 and TRBJ2-7, with 9 bases matching TRBD1. Germline V CDR1 and CDR2: LGHNA, YNFKEQ. The CDR3 is made up of 16 amino acids. Losses at the gene ends were 0 bases for V and 4 bases for J; bases not matched to a gene: 7. Here the CDR3 reads CASSQEGTGRLYEQYF. CDR3 nucleotides: TGTGCCAGCAGCCAAGAAGGGACAGGGAGGTTGTACGAGCAGTACTTC.

V gene TRBV7-6 combines with J gene TRBJ1-5; TRBD1 aligns across 9 bases. This CDR3 spans 15 amino acids. CDR1 and CDR2 from the germline V gene are SGHVS and FNYEAQ. The V segment lost 0 bases and the J segment 4 bases; nucleotides outside the gene matches: 1. CDR3 residues: CASSLAGTGNQPQHF. The DNA for the CDR3 is TGTGCCAGCAGCTTAGCCGGGACAGGGAATCAGCCCCAGCATTTT.

This clone was seen only a few times. This chain connects TRBV18 to TRBJ2-1; TRBD1 might be the D (5 bases). In germline, CDR1 is KGHSH, CDR2 LQKENI. The ends were cut back, 3 bases at V and 2 bases at J, with 11 bases in the middle. The CDR3 consists of 15 residues. The CDR3 sequence is CASSPDRSPYNEQFF. CDR3 DNA: TGTGCCAGCTCACCTGACAGATCCCCCTACAATGAGCAGTTCTTC.

The V and J genes are TRBV7-2 and TRBJ1-5; 7 nucleotides align to TRBD1. CDR1 is SGHTA and CDR2 is FQGNSA in the germline V gene. The CDR3 loop spans 17 amino acids. The V gene end was trimmed by 5 bases and the J gene end by 0 bases; junction bases not matched to a gene: 10. CDR3 sequence (DNA): TGTGCCAGCAGCCCCCAGGACAGGCGATATAGCAATCAGCCCCAGCATTTT. As protein: CASSPQDRRYSNQPQHF. Drawing the rest from reference TRBV7-2 and TRBJ1-5, the complete variable domain is GAGVSQSPSNKVTEKGKDVELRCDPISGHTALYWYRQSLGQGLEFLIYFQGNSAPDKSGLPSDRFSAERTGGSVSTLTIQRTQQEDSAVYLCASSPQDRRYSNQPQHFGDGTRLSIL.

The chain is built from TRBV11-1 and TRBJ1-2, with 9 bases fitting TRBD1. The CDR3 sequence is 16 residues long. Looked up from germline, CDR1 is SGHAT and CDR2 is FQDESV (reference sequence). The J segment lost 4 bases and the V segment lost 1 base, leaving 7 bases of the junction unmatched. DNA of the CDR3: TGTGCCAGCAGCTTAGAACAGGGGGCGCTCGGCTATGGCTACACCTTC. Translation gives CASSLEQGALGYGYTF. Supplemented by reference TRBV11-1 and TRBJ1-2, the full variable domain reads EAEVAQSPRYKITEKSQAVAFWCDPISGHATLYWYRQILGQGPELLVQFQDESVVDDSQLPKDRFSAERLKGVDSTLKIQPAELGDSAMYLCASSLEQGALGYGYTFGSGTRLTVV.

This clone has only a few counts. This rearrangement joins TRBV10-1 to TRBJ2-1, with D hard to call. V was shortened by 6 bases and J by 3 bases, with 9 bases between the two germline ends. CDR3 size: 13 residues. Per the germline V gene, CDR1 is WNHNN and CDR2 is SYGVQD (reference sequence). Here the CDR3 DNA reads TGCGCCAGCAGCGGACGTCACTACAATGAGCAGTTCTTC. Residues: CASSGRHYNEQFF.